This T cell receptor (beta chain) was recorded in a study of T cell changes during pregnancy in multiple sclerosis. The method was immunoSEQ multiplex PCR; TCRdb's version includes in-frame clones alone and lacks a portion of them. The data contain some 130,000 clones, around 97% of them singletons. The CDR3 loop spans 17 amino acids. The germline CDR1 and CDR2 sequences are SNHLY and FYNNEI. The V and J ends lost 7 bases and 4 bases, in that order; junction bases with no gene match: 14. The chain joins TRBV2 to TRBJ2-7; 12 bases map to TRBD2. The sequence came from a female donor with multiple sclerosis, enrolled in a pregnancy study. Sequencing used peripheral blood, obtained after pregnancy. CDR3 sequence reads: CASKTPASGRAGYEQYF. Written as DNA, the CDR3 is TGTGCCAGCAAGACGCCAGCTAGCGGGAGGGCCGGGTACGAGCAGTACTTC.